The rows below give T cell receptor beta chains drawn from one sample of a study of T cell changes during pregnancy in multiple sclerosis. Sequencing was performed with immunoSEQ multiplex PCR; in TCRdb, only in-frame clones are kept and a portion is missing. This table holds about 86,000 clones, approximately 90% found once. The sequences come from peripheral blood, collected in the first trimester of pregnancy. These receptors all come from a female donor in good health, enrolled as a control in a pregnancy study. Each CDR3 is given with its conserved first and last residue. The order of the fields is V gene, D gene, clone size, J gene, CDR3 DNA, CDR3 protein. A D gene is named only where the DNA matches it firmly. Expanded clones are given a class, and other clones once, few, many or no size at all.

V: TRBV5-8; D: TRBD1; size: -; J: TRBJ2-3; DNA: TGTGCCAGCAGTGACAGGGTGGGCACAGATACGCAGTATTTT; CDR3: CASSDRVGTDTQYF
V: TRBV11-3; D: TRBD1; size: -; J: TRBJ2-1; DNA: TGTGCCAGCAGCTTAACCTCAGGGGGCCATCAGTTCTTC; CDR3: CASSLTSGGHQFF
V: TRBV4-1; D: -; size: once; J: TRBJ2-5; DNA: TGCGCCAGCAGCCTTGGTACTTCTGCATGGGAGACCCAGTACTTC; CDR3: CASSLGTSAWETQYF
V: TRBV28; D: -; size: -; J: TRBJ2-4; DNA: TGTGCCAGCAGTGGGTTGGGGGGTTTAGCCAAAAACATTCAGTACTTC; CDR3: CASSGLGGLAKNIQYF
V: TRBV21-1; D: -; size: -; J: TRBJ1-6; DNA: TGTGCCAGCAGCAAAGAATTGCCGGGGGTATCCTATAATTCACCCCTCCACTTT; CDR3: CASSKELPGVSYNSPLHF
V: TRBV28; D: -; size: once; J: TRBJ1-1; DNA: TGTGCCAGACAGGGTGGAACTGAAGCTTTCTTT; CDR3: CARQGGTEAFF
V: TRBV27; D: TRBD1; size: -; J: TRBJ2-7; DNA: TGTGCCAGCAGTTTAAGGCGGACAGGGGTCGAGCAGTACTTC; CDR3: CASSLRRTGVEQYF
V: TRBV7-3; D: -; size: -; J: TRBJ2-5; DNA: TGTGCCAGCAGCTTAACGGCAGGGGGGAAGGAGACCCAGTACTTC; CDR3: CASSLTAGGKETQYF
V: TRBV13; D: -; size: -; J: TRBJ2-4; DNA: TGTGCCAGCAGCTCATCGGCCACCCCCGGAGACATTCAGTACTTC; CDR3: CASSSSATPGDIQYF
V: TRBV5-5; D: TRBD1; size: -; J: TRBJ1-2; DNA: TGTGCCAGCAGCTGGGGGACAGGGCGTAATAACTATGGCTACACCTTC; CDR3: CASSWGTGRNNYGYTF
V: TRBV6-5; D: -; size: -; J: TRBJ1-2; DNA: TGTGCCAGCAAGGACAGCCTCTATGGCTACACCTTC; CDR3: CASKDSLYGYTF
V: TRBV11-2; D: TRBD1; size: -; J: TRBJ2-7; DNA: TGTGCCAGCAGCGCCGGGACAGGGGGCCTGTACTTC; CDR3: CASSAGTGGLYF
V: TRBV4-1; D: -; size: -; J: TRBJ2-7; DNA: TGCGCCAGCAGCCAAGAGGGACTGGAGCAGTACTTC; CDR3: CASSQEGLEQYF
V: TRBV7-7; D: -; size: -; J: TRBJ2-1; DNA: TGTGCTAGCAGCTTACGGCCAGGGGAAGACAATGAGCAGTTCTTC; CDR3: CASSLRPGEDNEQFF
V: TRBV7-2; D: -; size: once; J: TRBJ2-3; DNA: TGTGCCAGCAGCATGGGGCCAGGCCCCCAAAATACGCAGTATTTT; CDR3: CASSMGPGPQNTQYF
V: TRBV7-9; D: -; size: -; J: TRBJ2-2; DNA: TGTGCCAGCAGCCCCTCGGAGGCCGGGGAGCTGTTTTTT; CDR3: CASSPSEAGELFF
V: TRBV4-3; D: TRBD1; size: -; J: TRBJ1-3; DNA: TGCGCCAGCAGCCAAGACCCAGGGGGGACTTCTGGAAACACCATATATTTT; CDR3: CASSQDPGGTSGNTIYF
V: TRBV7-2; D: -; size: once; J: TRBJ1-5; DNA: TGTGCCAGCAGCTTAAAGGGGGGGGGCAATCAGCCCCAGCATTTT; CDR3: CASSLKGGGNQPQHF
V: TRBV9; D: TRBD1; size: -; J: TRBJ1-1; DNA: TGTGCCAGCAGCCCACAGGGGTTAGTAACTGAAGCTTTCTTT; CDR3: CASSPQGLVTEAFF
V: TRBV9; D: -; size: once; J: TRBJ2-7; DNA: TGTGCCAGCAGCTCAGACACCAACGAGCAGTACTTC; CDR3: CASSSDTNEQYF
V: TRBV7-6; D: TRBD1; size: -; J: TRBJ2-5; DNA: TGTGCCAGCAGCCGAACCGGGACAGGCACCGGGTCGTCCCAGTACTTC; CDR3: CASSRTGTGTGSSQYF
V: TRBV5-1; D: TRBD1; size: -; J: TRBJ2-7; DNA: TGCGCCAGCAGCTTGGCCGGACAGGGTAACGAGCAGTACTTC; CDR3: CASSLAGQGNEQYF
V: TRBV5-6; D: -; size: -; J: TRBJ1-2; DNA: TGTGCCAGCAGCTCAGGGGTAGGCTACACCTTC; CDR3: CASSSGVGYTF
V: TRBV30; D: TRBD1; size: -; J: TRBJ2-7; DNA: TGTGCCTGGAGTTGGGGACAGGGGGGCTACGAGCAGTACTTC; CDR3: CAWSWGQGGYEQYF
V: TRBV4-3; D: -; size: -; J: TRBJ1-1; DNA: TGCGCCAGCAGCCGTATAGGACAGATGGAGAACACTGAAGCTTTCTTT; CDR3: CASSRIGQMENTEAFF
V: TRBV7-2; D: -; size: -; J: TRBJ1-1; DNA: TGTGCCAGCGGGCCCTCAGGGGTGAACACTGAAGCTTTCTTT; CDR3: CASGPSGVNTEAFF
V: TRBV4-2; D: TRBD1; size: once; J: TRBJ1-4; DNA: TGTGCCAGCAGCCAAGATATCCGTGGACAGGCTAATGAAAAACTGTTTTTT; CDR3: CASSQDIRGQANEKLFF
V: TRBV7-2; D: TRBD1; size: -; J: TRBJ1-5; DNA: TGTGCCAGCAGCGCAAGAGAAGGACAGGGCAGCAATCAGCCCCAGCATTTT; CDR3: CASSAREGQGSNQPQHF
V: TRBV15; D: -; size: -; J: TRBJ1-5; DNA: TGTGCCACCAGCGGCGGAAACGGCGATCAGCCCCAGCATTTT; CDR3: CATSGGNGDQPQHF
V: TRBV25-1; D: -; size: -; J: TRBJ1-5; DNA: TGTGCCAGCAGTAGGGCAGGGGATCAGCCCCAGCATTTT; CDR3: CASSRAGDQPQHF
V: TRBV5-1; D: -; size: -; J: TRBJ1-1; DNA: TGCGCCAGCAGCCCGACAGGACCCAACACTGAAGCTTTCTTT; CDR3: CASSPTGPNTEAFF
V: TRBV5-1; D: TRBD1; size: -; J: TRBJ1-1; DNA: TGCGCCAGCAGCTTGCAGGGGGCGCCGAACACTGAAGCTTTCTTT; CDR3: CASSLQGAPNTEAFF
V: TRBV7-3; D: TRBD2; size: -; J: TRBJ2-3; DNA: TGTGCCAGCAGCTTAGGGACTAGCGGGGGGGCGGCAGATACGCAGTATTTT; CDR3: CASSLGTSGGAADTQYF
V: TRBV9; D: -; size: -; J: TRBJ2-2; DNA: TGTGCCAGCAGCTTGACCGGGACGAACACCGGGGAGCTGTTTTTT; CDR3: CASSLTGTNTGELFF
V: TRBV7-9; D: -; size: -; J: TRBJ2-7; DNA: TGTGCCAGCAGCCCGCGGGACAGCTCTTACGAGCAGTACTTC; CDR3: CASSPRDSSYEQYF
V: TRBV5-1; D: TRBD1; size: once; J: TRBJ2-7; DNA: TGCGCCAGCAGCCTAGACCCGGGACAGGGAAGGGAGCAGTACTTC; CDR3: CASSLDPGQGREQYF
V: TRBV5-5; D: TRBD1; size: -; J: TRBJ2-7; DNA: TGTGCCAGCAGCTTGGATCCTCGGGACAGCCTCTCCTACGAGCAGTACTTC; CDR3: CASSLDPRDSLSYEQYF
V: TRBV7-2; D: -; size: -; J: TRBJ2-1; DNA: TGTGCCAGCAGTCGGAAGACAGGCGGGAATGAGCAGTTCTTC; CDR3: CASSRKTGGNEQFF
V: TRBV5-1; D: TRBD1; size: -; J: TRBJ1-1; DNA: TGCGCCAGCAGCCCTGGGACAGGGGGCTGGCGGACTGAAGCTTTCTTT; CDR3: CASSPGTGGWRTEAFF
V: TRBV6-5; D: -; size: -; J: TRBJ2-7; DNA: TGTGCCAGCCTCCTCGGACAAGGAGCCTACGAGCAGTACTTC; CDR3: CASLLGQGAYEQYF
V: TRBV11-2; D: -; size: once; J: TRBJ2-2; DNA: TGTGCCAGCAGCTTAGATCGGAGGGCTCGGAACACCGGGGAGCTGTTTTTT; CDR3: CASSLDRRARNTGELFF
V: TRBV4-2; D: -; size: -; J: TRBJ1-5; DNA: TGTGCCAGCAGCCCAAGACTGGGGGCGAGCAATCAGCCCCAGCATTTT; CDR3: CASSPRLGASNQPQHF
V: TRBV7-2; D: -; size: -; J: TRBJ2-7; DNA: TGTGCCAGCAGCTTTAATCCCCACAACGAGCAGTACTTC; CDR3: CASSFNPHNEQYF
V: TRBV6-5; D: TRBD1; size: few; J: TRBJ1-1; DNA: TGTGCCAGCAGTTACTCGAGTTACAGGGGCCACACTGAAGCTTTCTTT; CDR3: CASSYSSYRGHTEAFF
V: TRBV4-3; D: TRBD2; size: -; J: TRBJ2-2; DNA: TGCGCCAGCAGCCAAGATTGGGGTAGCGGGGCCGGGGAGCTGTTTTTT; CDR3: CASSQDWGSGAGELFF
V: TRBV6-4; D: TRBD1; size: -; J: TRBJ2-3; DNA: TGTGCCAGCAGTGACGGGACAGGGGAGGGAGATACGCAGTATTTT; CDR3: CASSDGTGEGDTQYF
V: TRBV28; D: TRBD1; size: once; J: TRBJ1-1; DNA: TGTGCCAGCAGTTCTGGACAGGGTGGCACTGAAGCTTTCTTT; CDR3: CASSSGQGGTEAFF
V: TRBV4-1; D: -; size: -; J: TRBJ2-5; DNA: TGCGCCAGCAGCCAAGTCGGTGCGGGGGCGCAAGAGACCCAGTACTTC; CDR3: CASSQVGAGAQETQYF
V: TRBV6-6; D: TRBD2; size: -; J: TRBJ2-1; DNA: TGTGCCAGCAAGAAAGCGGGGGCGGACTACAATGAGCAGTTCTTC; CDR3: CASKKAGADYNEQFF
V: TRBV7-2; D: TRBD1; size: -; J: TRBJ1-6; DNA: TGTGCCAGCAGCTTCCGGGACAGGAGCTCCTATAATTCACCCCTCCACTTT; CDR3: CASSFRDRSSYNSPLHF
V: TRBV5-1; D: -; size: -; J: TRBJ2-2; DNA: TGCGCCAGCAGCATCGGACAGTACACCGGGGAGCTGTTTTTT; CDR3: CASSIGQYTGELFF
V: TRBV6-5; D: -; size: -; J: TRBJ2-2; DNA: TGTGCCAGCAGGGGGCCCTCAAACACCGGGGAGCTGTTTTTT; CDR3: CASRGPSNTGELFF
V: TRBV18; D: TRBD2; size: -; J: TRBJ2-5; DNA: TGTGCCAGCCAGACTAGCGTTCAAGAGACCCAGTACTTC; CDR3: CASQTSVQETQYF
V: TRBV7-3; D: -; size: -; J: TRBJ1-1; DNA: TGTGCCAGCAGCTTTCAGAAGAACACTGAAGCTTTCTTT; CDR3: CASSFQKNTEAFF
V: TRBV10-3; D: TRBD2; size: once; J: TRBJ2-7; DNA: TGTGCCATCAGTGGACCGACGGAGCGGGGGGGCTCCTACGAGCAGTACTTC; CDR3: CAISGPTERGGSYEQYF